This T cell receptor (beta chain) was sequenced during a study of shared clonotypes between healthy human individuals. Study information: Per-donor plates numbered three CD4 naive, three CD4 memory, two CD8 naive and one CD8 memory. General study points: Shared clonotypes across all four donors exceeded non-shared ones in generation probability. Among donors, the sharing of clonotypes was expected to be influenced by sequencing depth.

In regard to this clone: No antigen is known for it.

TCRdb keeps only in-frame clones here, not all; method: immunoSEQ multiplex PCR. Here the sample spans some 2 million clones, around 96% being singletons. Naive CD8 cells were CD45RO-negative, positively selected for CCR7, excluding terminally differentiated effector memory CD45RA+ cells. Nashville, Tennessee was home to all donors, each a Caucasian adult. The source of this sequence is a man younger than 35 in good health. The sequencing sample was made of naive CD8+ T cells sorted from blood.

The CDR3 loop reads CASSLGGRNEQYF. As DNA, the CDR3 is TGTGCCAGCAGCCTCGGCGGGCGCAACGAGCAGTACTTC. The chain joins TRBV11-3 to TRBJ2-7; TRBD2 might be the D (5 bases). From germline, CDR1 is SGHNT and CDR2 YENEEA. CDR3 size: 13 residues. Trimming took 5 bases from V and 5 from J, leaving 13 bases between them. The whole variable domain, filled in from reference TRBV11-3 and TRBJ2-7, reads EAGVVQSPRYKIIEKKQPVAFWCNPISGHNTLYWYLQNLGQGPELLIRYENEEAVDDSQLPKDRFSAERLKGVDSTLKIQPAELGDSAVYLCASSLGGRNEQYFGPGTRLTVT.